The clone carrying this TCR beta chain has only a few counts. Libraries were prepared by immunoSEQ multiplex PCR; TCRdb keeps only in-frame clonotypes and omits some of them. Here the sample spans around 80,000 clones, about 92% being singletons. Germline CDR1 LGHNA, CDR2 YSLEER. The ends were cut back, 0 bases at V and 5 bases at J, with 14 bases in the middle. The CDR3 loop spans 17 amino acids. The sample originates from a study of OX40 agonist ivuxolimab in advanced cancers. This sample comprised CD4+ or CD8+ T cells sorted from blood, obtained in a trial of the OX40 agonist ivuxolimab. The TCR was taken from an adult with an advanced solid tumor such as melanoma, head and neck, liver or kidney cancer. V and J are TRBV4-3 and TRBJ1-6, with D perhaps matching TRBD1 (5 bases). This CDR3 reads CASSQDKDIWDNSPLHF. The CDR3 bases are TGCGCCAGCAGCCAAGACAAGGACATCTGGGATAATTCACCCCTCCACTTT.